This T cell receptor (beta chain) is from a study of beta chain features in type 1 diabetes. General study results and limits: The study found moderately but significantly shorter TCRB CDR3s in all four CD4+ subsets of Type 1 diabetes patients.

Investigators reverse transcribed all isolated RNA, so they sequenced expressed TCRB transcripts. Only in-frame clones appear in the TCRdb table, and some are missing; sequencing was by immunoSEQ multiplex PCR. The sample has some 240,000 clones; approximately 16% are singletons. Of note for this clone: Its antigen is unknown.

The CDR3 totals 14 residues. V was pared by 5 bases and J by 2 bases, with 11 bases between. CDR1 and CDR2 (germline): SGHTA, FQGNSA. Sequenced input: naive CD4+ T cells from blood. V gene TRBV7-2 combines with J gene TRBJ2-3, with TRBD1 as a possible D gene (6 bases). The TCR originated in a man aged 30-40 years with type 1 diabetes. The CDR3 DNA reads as TGTGCCAGCAGCCCAGGACAGTCCACAGATACGCAGTATTTT. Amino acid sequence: CASSPGQSTDTQYF.